The 30 T cell receptor beta chains presented below share a single source sample, sequenced in a study of blood T cells in healthy people across ages. Combining a sample-barcoded 5' primer with a J-beta primer mix, a second PCR ran for roughly 6 to 11 cycles. TCRdb processed the 5' RACE reads anew with MiXCR; each CDR3 protein has one entry. Of fewer than 2,000,000 distinct CDR3 sequences listed, roughly 30% are singletons. Specimen: blood. The receptors were sampled from a woman aged 25 to 39 in good health.

The gene calls are TRBV11-2 and TRBJ2-3; TRBD1 matches at 7 bases. Germline CDR1 SGHAT, CDR2 FQNNGV. V shed 8 bases, J shed 4 bases, and the junction held 9 bases outside the gene matches. The CDR3 totals 14 residues. This chain's CDR3 is CASGSHRGSDTQYF. The CDR3 DNA reads as TGTGCCAGCGGCTCGCACAGGGGTTCAGATACGCAGTATTTT.

The genes are TRBV5-1 and TRBJ1-2; TRBD1 is a possible D gene (5 bases). Germline assignment: CDR1 SGHRS and CDR2 YFSETQ. V was shortened by 7 bases and J by 2 bases, with 9 bases between the two germline ends. CDR3 size: 12 residues. CDR3 loop: CASGDGNYGYTF. DNA for the CDR3: TGCGCCAGCGGGGACGGGAACTATGGCTACACCTTC.

This clonotype was picked up one time. This rearrangement joins TRBV28 to TRBJ2-3; 7 bases agree with TRBD1. Germline V gene data show CDR1 as MDHEN and CDR2 as SYDVKM. The CDR3 runs 15 residues. With 3 bases clipped from V and 7 bases from J, the junction kept 10 bases outside the gene matches. The CDR3 here is CASSLDRSATHTQYF. CDR3 nucleotides: TGTGCCAGCAGTTTGGACAGGAGTGCCACGCATACGCAGTATTTT. The whole variable domain, filled in from reference TRBV28 and TRBJ2-3, reads DVKVTQSSRYLVKRTGEKVFLECVQDMDHENMFWYRQDPGLGLRLIYFSYDVKMKEKGDIPEGYSVSREKKERFSLILESASTNQTSMYLCASSLDRSATHTQYFGPGTRLTVL.

This clonotype was seen at least ten times. This chain connects TRBV4-1 to TRBJ2-7, with TRBD1 as a possible D gene (6 bases). This CDR3 comprises 17 residues. The germline V gene encodes CDR1 MGHRA and CDR2 YSYEKL. Deletions cut 4 bases from V and 6 bases from J, with 25 bases between. CDR3 in DNA: TGCGCCAGCAGCCCCTATAAGAGGACAGACCTTTCTTGCGAGCAGTACTTC. This translates into CASSPYKRTDLSCEQYF.

For the CDR3, the DNA is TGTGCCAGCAGCTTACTCAGACTAGCGGGAGTAACTTACGAGCAGTACTTC. Its protein is CASSLLRLAGVTYEQYF. This chain uses TRBV7-8 with TRBJ2-7, with 12 bases identical to TRBD2. After removal of 2 bases from V and 4 bases from J, the junction contained 9 bases not matched to a gene. From germline, CDR1 is SGHVS and CDR2 FQNEAQ. The CDR3 totals 17 residues. Complete variable domain (other parts from reference TRBV7-8 and TRBJ2-7): GAGVSQSPRYKVAKRGQDVALRCDPISGHVSLFWYQQALGQGPEFLTYFQNEAQLDKSGLPSDRFFAERPEGSVSTLKIQRTQQEDSAVYLCASSLLRLAGVTYEQYFGPGTRLTVT.

The chain has TRBV2 and TRBJ2-3; 12 nucleotides align to TRBD2. The J segment lost 4 bases and the V segment lost 4 bases, leaving 3 bases of the junction unmatched. The germline V gene encodes CDR1 SNHLY and CDR2 FYNNEI. CDR3 length: 15 amino acids. For the CDR3, the DNA is TGTGCCAGCAGTGCGACTAGCGGGAGTCCAGATACGCAGTATTTT. Its translation: CASSATSGSPDTQYF.

DNA for the CDR3: TGTGCCAGCAGGGGGCGGTCTAGATCTGGCAATGAGCAGTTCTTC. Its translation is CASRGRSRSGNEQFF. The V gene is TRBV9, the J gene TRBJ2-1; possible D gene TRBD1, 5 bases. Trimming left V 5 bases short and J 6 bases short, with 18 bases between. This CDR3 is 15 amino acids long. CDR1 is SGDLS, CDR2 YYNGEE, per germline. The full variable domain, rest sourced from reference TRBV9 and TRBJ2-1, is DSGVTQTPKHLITATGQRVTLRCSPRSGDLSVYWYQQSLDQGLQFLIQYYNGEERAKGNILERFSAQQFPDLHSELNLSSLELGDSALYFCASRGRSRSGNEQFFGPGTRLTVL.

This clonotype was counted many times. J is TRBJ2-5 and V is TRBV4-1; 9 bases fit TRBD2. The germline V gene has CDR1 MGHRA and CDR2 YSYEKL. The CDR3 contains 15 residues. The junction had 4 bases not matched to a gene; V was cut back by 3 bases and J by 2 bases. This CDR3 reads CASSQIAGEQETQYF. CDR3 nucleotide sequence: TGCGCCAGCAGCCAGATAGCGGGGGAGCAAGAGACCCAGTACTTC.

This clonotype was observed a handful of times. A much larger clone is a single base away; this may be a read error. The chain carries TRBV30 and TRBJ1-2; no definite D call. This CDR3 comprises 12 residues. The germline CDR1 and CDR2 sequences are GTSNPN and SVGIG (reference sequence). Trimming left V 3 bases short and J 5 bases short, with 10 bases between. CDR3 coding DNA: TGTGCCTGGAGCGGCAGGTGTTATGGCTACACCTTC. This codes for CAWSGRCYGYTF.

There are a few counts of this clonotype. The chain couples TRBV10-3 to TRBJ2-6, with TRBD2 matching 13 bases. The germline gives CDR1 ENHRY, CDR2 SYGVKD. V trimming: 5 bases; J trimming: 4 bases; junction bases outside the gene matches: 8. The CDR3 sequence is 18 residues long. The DNA of the CDR3 is TGTGCCATCAGTTCAGGACTAGCGGGAGAATCCGGGGCCAACGTCCTGACTTTC. Encoded protein: CAISSGLAGESGANVLTF.

This chain connects TRBV4-1 to TRBJ1-6; D uncertain. Germline CDR1 is MGHRA and CDR2 is YSYEKL. V was cut by 1 base and J by 8 bases, with 12 bases left in between. The CDR3 has 15 residues. This CDR3 reads CASSQVFLRDSPLHF. The CDR3, as DNA: TGCGCCAGCAGCCAAGTTTTCCTCCGGGATTCACCCCTCCACTTT.

In its sample, this clonotype was seen a few times. V is TRBV11-2 and J is TRBJ1-1, with D unclear. Germline V gene sequence: CDR1 SGHAT, CDR2 FQNNGV. Trimming removed 6 bases from V and 8 bases from J, with 19 bases in between. This CDR3 spans 14 amino acids. The CDR3 region is CASSSVRGRLEAFF. DNA of the CDR3: TGTGCCAGCAGTTCGGTGCGGGGTCGGCTCGAAGCTTTCTTT.

This clonotype was counted only a few times. The V gene is TRBV12-3 or TRBV12-4, the J gene TRBJ2-1; D call uncertain. V was pared by 7 bases and J by 10 bases, with 20 bases between. CDR3 length: 14 residues. The CDR3 protein is CASTPFRTNQEQFF. In DNA, the CDR3 is TGTGCCAGCACCCCTTTTCGAACGAATCAGGAGCAGTTCTTC.

CDR3: CAISQDRVPMNTEAFF. For the CDR3, the DNA is TGTGCCATCAGTCAGGACAGGGTTCCCATGAACACTGAAGCTTTCTTT. J is TRBJ1-1 and V is TRBV10-3; TRBD1 matches at 8 bases. There are 16 residues in the CDR3. Germline-derived CDR1 and CDR2 are ENHRY and SYGVKD. The V segment lost 5 bases and the J segment 0 bases; nucleotides outside the gene matches: 8.

The chain combines TRBV2 with TRBJ2-1; TRBD1 matches 9 bases. This CDR3 has 15 amino acids. The germline V gene encodes CDR1 SNHLY and CDR2 FYNNEI. V gave up 7 bases and J gave up 8 bases; unmatched junction bases: 12. For the CDR3, the DNA is TGTGCCAGCATCCAGGGGACAGGGATATTCGATGAGCAGTTCTTC. It codes for CASIQGTGIFDEQFF.

This chain connects TRBV6-5 to TRBJ2-2; tentatively, D is TRBD1 or TRBD2 (7 bases each). V dropped 2 bases and J dropped 6 bases, with 13 bases sitting between them. This CDR3 spans 15 amino acids. Looked up from germline, CDR1 is MNHEY and CDR2 is SVGAGI. This CDR3 reads CASSYETGRAGELFF. CDR3 DNA sequence: TGTGCCAGCAGTTACGAGACAGGGAGGGCCGGGGAGCTGTTTTTT.

V usage is TRBV7-9 and J usage is TRBJ1-2; 9 nucleotides align to TRBD1. Losses at the gene ends were 5 bases for V and 5 bases for J; bases not matched to a gene: 9. The germline V gene encodes CDR1 SEHNR and CDR2 FQNEAQ (reference sequence). This CDR3 contains 15 residues. CDR3 sequence reads: CASSATGTGKYGYTF. The DNA for the CDR3 is TGTGCCAGCAGCGCAACCGGGACAGGGAAATATGGCTACACCTTC.

CDR3 nucleotide sequence: TGCGCCAGCAGCCCATCGGGGCAGAACTACAATGAGCAGTTCTTC. Protein sequence: CASSPSGQNYNEQFF. This chain uses TRBV5-1 with TRBJ2-1, with D tentatively TRBD1 or TRBD2 (5 bases each). The CDR3 loop spans 15 amino acids. Germline V gene lookup returns CDR1 SGHRS and CDR2 YFSETQ. V lost 4 bases, J lost 3 bases, and 14 bases lay in between.

V gene TRBV5-1 combines with J gene TRBJ2-3; TRBD2 matches at 12 bases. CDR3 size: 19 residues. The germline V gene encodes CDR1 SGHRS and CDR2 YFSETQ. V lost 1 base, J lost 5 bases, and 14 bases stayed unmatched. DNA for the CDR3: TGCGCCAGCAGCTTGTTCCCGCCGGGACTAGCGGGTGGTGGAGATACGCAGTATTTT. It encodes CASSLFPPGLAGGGDTQYF.

This clonotype was picked up many times. Germline and junction disagree at one end, which may indicate a read error. The chain has TRBV5-1 and TRBJ1-1; 12 bases are shared with TRBD1. There are 14 residues in the CDR3. Germline V gene data show CDR1 as SGHRS and CDR2 as YFSETQ. The CDR3 region has the DNA TGTGCCAGCAGCTTGGGACAGGGGGCCACTGAAGCTTTCTTT. This encodes CASSLGQGATEAFF.

There are many counts of this clonotype. This rearrangement joins TRBV7-2 to TRBJ2-1; 11 bases align to TRBD2. The CDR3 totals 16 residues. The germline V gene has CDR1 SGHTA and CDR2 FQGNSA. The junction had 7 bases not matched to a gene; V was cut back by 0 bases and J by 9 bases. The DNA for the CDR3 is TGTGCCAGCAGCTTAGCTAGCGGGGGGGCCAGGAGTGAGCAGTTCTTC. This translates into CASSLASGGARSEQFF.

This clonotype was recorded once. V is TRBV9 and J is TRBJ1-1, with D maybe TRBD1 (5 bases). The CDR3 is made up of 15 amino acids. Per the germline V gene, CDR1 is SGDLS and CDR2 is YYNGEE. The V and J ends lost 4 bases and 5 bases respectively, with 18 bases between them. The CDR3, as DNA: TGTGCCAGCAGCCCAACCGGGACGGTGGGGACTGAAGCTTTCTTT. This translates into CASSPTGTVGTEAFF.

The chain has TRBV6-1 and TRBJ2-7, with 8 bases fitting TRBD2. Per germline, CDR1 MNHNS and CDR2 SASEGT. This CDR3 region has 13 residues. V trimming: 7 bases; J trimming: 3 bases; junction bases outside the gene matches: 5. CDR3 protein: CASKIAGFYEQYF. The CDR3 DNA reads TGTGCCAGCAAAATAGCGGGGTTCTACGAGCAGTACTTC.

This clonotype was picked up many times. A read error may account for a junction end that differs from germline. This chain joins TRBV5-1 and TRBJ2-5, with TRBD1 matching 10 bases. CDR1 and CDR2 (germline): SGHRS, YFSETQ. CDR3 size: 15 residues. The CDR3: CASSLGQGGQETQYF. CDR3 DNA sequence: TGTGCCAGCAGCTTAGGACAGGGGGGACAAGAGACCCAGTACTTC. Based on the CDR3 plus reference TRBV5-1 and TRBJ2-5, the full variable domain is KAGVTQTPRYLIKTRGQQVTLSCSPISGHRSVSWYQQTPGQGLQFLFEYFSETQRNKGNFPGRFSGRQFSNSRSEMNVSTLELGDSALYLCASSLGQGGQETQYFGPGTRLLVL.

V and J are TRBV20-1 and TRBJ2-6; D may be TRBD1 (5 bases). The germline V gene has CDR1 DFQATT and CDR2 SNEGSKA (reference sequence). The CDR3 covers 17 residues. V lost 0 bases and J lost 2, with 14 bases in between. The CDR3 is CSARDPGQDPGANVLTF. The CDR3 DNA sequence: TGCAGTGCTAGAGATCCAGGGCAGGACCCTGGGGCCAACGTCCTGACTTTC.

This clonotype has a handful of counts. V gene TRBV27 combines with J gene TRBJ2-3; D unresolved. Trimming took off 6 bases at V and 0 bases at J, with 16 bases between the two ends. CDR1 is MNHEY and CDR2 is SMNVEV in the germline V gene (reference sequence). The CDR3 covers 16 residues. The CDR3 DNA reads as TGTGCCAGCAGCCCATCACCCGGACGGAGCACAGATACGCAGTATTTT. Translated, it gives CASSPSPGRSTDTQYF.

The chain recombines TRBV11-2 with TRBJ2-7; 12 bases line up with TRBD2. Germline V gene sequence: CDR1 SGHAT, CDR2 FQNNGV. There are 18 residues in the CDR3. The trim removed 0 bases at V and 2 bases at J, leaving 8 bases unmatched. The CDR3 is CASSLELAGGSKPYEQYF. CDR3 bases: TGTGCCAGCAGCTTAGAACTAGCGGGAGGCTCGAAACCCTACGAGCAGTACTTC.

The chain combines TRBV12-3 or TRBV12-4 with TRBJ1-1; TRBD1 matches at 7 bases. V gave up 5 bases and J gave up 8 bases; unmatched junction bases: 8. This CDR3 has 13 residues. The CDR3 region is CASSPTVQGEAFF. The CDR3 DNA is TGTGCCAGCAGTCCTACTGTACAGGGGGAAGCTTTCTTT.

As to this clonotype: One junction end disagrees with the germline gene, perhaps due to a read error. The chain combines TRBV12-3 or TRBV12-4 with TRBJ2-3; no firm D call. This CDR3 region has 14 residues. The CDR3 coding sequence is TGTGCCAGCACCCGGAGCCCGCTTTGGGATATGCAGTATTTT. Translating it yields CASTRSPLWDMQYF.

The genes are TRBV12-3 or TRBV12-4 and TRBJ2-1; the match to TRBD1 covers 7 bases. Trimming cost V 5 bases and J 4 bases; bases outside gene matches: 5. The CDR3 loop spans 14 amino acids. The CDR3 DNA follows: TGTGCCAGCAGTCCGGACAGGCGGTACAATGAGCAGTTCTTC. Translation: CASSPDRRYNEQFF.